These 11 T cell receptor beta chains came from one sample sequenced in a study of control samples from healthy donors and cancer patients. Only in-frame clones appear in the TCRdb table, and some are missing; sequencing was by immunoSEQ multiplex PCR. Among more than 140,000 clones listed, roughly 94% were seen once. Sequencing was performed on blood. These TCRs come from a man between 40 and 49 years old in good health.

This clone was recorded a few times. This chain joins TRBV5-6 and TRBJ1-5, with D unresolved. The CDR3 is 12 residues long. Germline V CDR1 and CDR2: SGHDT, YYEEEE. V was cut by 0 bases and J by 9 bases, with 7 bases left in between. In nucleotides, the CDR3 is TGTGCCAGCAGCTTGGGGCCGTTGCCCCAGCATTTT. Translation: CASSLGPLPQHF.

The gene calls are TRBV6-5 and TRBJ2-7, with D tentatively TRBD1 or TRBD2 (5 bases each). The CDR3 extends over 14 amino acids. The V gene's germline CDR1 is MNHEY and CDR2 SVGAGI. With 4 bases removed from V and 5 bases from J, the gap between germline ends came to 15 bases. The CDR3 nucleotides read TGTGCCAGCAGTTTCCGGGACCCCTTCGACGAGCAGTACTTC. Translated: CASSFRDPFDEQYF.

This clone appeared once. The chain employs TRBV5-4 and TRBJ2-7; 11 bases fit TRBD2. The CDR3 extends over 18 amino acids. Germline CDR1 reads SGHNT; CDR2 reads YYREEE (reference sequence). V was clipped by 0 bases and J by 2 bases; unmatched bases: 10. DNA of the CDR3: TGTGCCAGCAGCTTGGTCCCTAGCGGGGGGTCTTTTACCTACGAGCAGTACTTC. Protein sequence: CASSLVPSGGSFTYEQYF.

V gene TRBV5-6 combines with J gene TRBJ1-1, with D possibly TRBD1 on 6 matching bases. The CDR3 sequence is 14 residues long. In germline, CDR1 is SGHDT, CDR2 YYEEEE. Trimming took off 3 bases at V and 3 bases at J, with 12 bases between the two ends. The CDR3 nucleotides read TGTGCCAGCAGCTCTGGACCAGGGGACACTGAAGCTTTCTTT. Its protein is CASSSGPGDTEAFF.

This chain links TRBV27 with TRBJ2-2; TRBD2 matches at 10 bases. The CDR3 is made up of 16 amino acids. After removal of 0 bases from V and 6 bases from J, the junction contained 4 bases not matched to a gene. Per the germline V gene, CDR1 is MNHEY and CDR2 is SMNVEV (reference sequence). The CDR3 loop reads CASSLSSGRLPGELFF. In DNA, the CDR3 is TGTGCCAGCAGTTTATCTAGCGGGAGGTTGCCCGGGGAGCTGTTTTTT.

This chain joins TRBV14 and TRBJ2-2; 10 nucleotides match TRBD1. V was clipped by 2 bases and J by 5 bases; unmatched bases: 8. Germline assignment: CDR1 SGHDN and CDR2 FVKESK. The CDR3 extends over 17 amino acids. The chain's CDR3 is CASSQTGTGAGTGELFF. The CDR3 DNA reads TGTGCCAGCAGCCAAACCGGGACAGGGGCAGGGACCGGGGAGCTGTTTTTT.

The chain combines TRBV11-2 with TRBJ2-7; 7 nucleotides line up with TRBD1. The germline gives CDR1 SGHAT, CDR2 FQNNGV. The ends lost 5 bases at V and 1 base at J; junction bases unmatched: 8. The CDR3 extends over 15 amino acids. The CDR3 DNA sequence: TGTGCCAGCAGCCCACACAGGGGAGTTTCCTACGAGCAGTACTTC. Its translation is CASSPHRGVSYEQYF.

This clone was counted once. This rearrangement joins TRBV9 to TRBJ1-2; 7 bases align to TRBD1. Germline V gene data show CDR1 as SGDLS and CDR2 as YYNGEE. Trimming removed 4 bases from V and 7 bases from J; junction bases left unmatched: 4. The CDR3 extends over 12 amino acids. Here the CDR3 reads CASSTWDSGYTF. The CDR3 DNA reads TGTGCCAGCAGCACCTGGGACAGTGGCTACACCTTC.

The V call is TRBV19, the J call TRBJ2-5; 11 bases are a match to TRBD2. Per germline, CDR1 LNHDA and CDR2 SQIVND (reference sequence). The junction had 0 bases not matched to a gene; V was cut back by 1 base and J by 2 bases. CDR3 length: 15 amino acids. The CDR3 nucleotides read TGTGCCAGTAGTATAGGGACTAGCGGGCAAGAGACCCAGTACTTC. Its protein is CASSIGTSGQETQYF.

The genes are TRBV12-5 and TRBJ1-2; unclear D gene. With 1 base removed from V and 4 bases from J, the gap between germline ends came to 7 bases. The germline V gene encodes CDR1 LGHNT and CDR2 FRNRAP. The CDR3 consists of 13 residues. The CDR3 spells CASGLGRAYGYTF. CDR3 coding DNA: TGTGCTAGTGGTTTGGGGCGGGCCTATGGCTACACCTTC.

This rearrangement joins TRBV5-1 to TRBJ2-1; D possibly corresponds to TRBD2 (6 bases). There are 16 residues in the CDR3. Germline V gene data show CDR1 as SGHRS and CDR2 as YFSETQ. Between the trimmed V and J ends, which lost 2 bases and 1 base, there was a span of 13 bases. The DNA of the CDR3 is TGCGCCAGCAGCTTTAACGGGGAGGTATCCTACAATGAGCAGTTCTTC. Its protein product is CASSFNGEVSYNEQFF.